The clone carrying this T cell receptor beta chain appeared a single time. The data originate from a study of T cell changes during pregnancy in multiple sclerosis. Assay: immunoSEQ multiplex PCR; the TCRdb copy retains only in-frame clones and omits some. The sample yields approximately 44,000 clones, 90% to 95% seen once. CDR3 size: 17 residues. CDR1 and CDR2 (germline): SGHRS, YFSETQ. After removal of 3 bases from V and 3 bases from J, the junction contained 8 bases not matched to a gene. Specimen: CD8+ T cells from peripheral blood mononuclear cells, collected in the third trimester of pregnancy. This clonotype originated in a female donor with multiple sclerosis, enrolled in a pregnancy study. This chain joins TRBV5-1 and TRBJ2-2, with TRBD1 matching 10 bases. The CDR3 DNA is TGCGCCAGCAGCTCCCCCGGACAGGGGGAGTACACCGGGGAGCTGTTTTTT. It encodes CASSSPGQGEYTGELFF.